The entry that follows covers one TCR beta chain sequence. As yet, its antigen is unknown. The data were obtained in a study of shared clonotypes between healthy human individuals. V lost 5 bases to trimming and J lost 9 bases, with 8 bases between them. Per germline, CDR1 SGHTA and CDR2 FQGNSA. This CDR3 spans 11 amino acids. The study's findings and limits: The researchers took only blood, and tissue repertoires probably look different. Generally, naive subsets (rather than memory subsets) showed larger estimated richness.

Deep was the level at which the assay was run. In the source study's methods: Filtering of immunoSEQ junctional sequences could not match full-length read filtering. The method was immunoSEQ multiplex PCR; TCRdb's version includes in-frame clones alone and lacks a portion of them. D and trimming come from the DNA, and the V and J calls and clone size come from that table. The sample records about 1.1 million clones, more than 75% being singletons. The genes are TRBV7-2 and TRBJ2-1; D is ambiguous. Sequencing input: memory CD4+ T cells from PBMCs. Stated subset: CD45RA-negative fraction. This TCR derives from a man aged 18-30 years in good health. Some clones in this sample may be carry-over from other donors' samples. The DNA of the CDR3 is TGTGCCAGCAGCCCGGTTGTTGAGCAGTTCTTC. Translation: CASSPVVEQFF.